This TCR beta chain originates from a study of T cells in Graves' hyperthyroidism and ophthalmopathy. Study-wide results and caveats: A model of 13 V-J features distinguished ophthalmopathy from stable hyperthyroidism.

In regard to this clonotype: The antigen remains undetermined. A clone one base away is much larger, so this may be a read error.

Germline assignment: CDR1 SGHTA and CDR2 FQGNSA. CDR3 length equals 14 residues. The patients, who ranged from 18 to 65 in age, presented with newly diagnosed hyperthyroidism lasting under 2 months. Clinical symptoms, serum thyroxine and TRAb, thyroid ultrasound and orbital computed tomography together formed the diagnostic basis. Amplification of TCR beta CDR3 regions used RNA as the template. First-round RT-PCR targeting the TCR CDR3 was performed with the HTBI primer set. TCRdb called the multiplex PCR reads again in MiXCR, with one record for every CDR3 protein. The table includes around 760,000 distinct CDR3 sequences, 35% detected once.

The specimen sequenced was blood. The clonotype was recovered from a woman aged 35 to 49 with Graves' hyperthyroidism. The chain carries TRBV7-2 and TRBJ1-6, with a tentative D call TRBD1 (5 bases). The CDR3 reads CASSYTGGNSLLHF. The DNA of the CDR3 is TGTGCCAGCAGTTATACAGGTGGAAATTCACTCCTCCACTTT.